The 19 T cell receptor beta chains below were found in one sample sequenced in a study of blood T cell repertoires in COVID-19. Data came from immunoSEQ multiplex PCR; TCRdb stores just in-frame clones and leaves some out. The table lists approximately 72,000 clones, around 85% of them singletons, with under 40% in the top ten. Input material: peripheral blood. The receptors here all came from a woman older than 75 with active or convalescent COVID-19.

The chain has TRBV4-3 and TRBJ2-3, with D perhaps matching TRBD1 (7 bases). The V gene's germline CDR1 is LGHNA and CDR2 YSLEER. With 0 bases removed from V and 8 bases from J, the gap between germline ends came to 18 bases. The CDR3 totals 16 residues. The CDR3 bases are TGCGCCAGCAGCCAAGATCCAGGGGGGACCGGGTCTACGCAGTATTTT. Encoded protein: CASSQDPGGTGSTQYF.

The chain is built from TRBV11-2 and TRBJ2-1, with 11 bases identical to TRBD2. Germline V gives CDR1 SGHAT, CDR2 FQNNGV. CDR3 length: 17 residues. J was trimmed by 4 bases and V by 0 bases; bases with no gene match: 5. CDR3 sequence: CASSLDLTSGEYNEQFF. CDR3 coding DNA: TGTGCCAGCAGCTTAGATTTGACTAGCGGGGAATACAATGAGCAGTTCTTC.

This CDR3 reads CASSNKPYEQYF. CDR3 in DNA: TGTGCCAGCAGCAACAAACCCTACGAGCAGTACTTC. V and J are TRBV9 and TRBJ2-7; D not certain. Germline lookup yields CDR1 SGDLS and CDR2 YYNGEE. This CDR3 has 12 amino acids. V lost 4 bases, J lost 2 bases, and 7 bases lay in between.

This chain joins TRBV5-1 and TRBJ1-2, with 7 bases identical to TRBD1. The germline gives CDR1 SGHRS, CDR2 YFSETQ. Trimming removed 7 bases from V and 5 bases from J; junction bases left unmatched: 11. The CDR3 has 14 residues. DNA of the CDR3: TGCGCCAGCCGCTCAATTCTACAGGGGTATGGCTACACCTTC. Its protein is CASRSILQGYGYTF. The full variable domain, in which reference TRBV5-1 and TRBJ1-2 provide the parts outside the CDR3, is KAGVTQTPRYLIKTRGQQVTLSCSPISGHRSVSWYQQTPGQGLQFLFEYFSETQRNKGNFPGRFSGRQFSNSRSEMNVSTLELGDSALYLCASRSILQGYGYTFGSGTRLTVV.

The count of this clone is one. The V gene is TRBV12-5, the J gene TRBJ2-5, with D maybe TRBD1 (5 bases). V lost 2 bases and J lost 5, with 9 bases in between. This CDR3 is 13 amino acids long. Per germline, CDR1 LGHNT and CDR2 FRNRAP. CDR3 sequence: CASGLTGRETQYF. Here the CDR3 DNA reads TGTGCTAGTGGTTTGACAGGACGCGAGACCCAGTACTTC.

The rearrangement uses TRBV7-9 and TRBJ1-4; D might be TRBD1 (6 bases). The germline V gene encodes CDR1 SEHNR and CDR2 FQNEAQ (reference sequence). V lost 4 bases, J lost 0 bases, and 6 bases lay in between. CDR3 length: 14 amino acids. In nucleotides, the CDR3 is TGTGCCAGCAGCTGGACAGCAACTAATGAAAAACTGTTTTTT. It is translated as CASSWTATNEKLFF.

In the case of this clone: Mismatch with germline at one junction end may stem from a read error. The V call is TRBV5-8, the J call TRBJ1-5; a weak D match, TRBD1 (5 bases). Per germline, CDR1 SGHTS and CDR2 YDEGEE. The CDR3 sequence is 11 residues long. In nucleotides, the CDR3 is TGTGCCAGCAGCCAAGGTGTAGGGGAAGATTTT. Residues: CASSQGVGEDF.

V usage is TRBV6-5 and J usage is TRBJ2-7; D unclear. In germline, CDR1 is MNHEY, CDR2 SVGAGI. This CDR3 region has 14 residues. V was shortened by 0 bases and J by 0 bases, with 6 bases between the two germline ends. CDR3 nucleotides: TGTGCCAGCAGTTACTCGTACAGCTCCTACGAGCAGTACTTC. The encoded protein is CASSYSYSSYEQYF.

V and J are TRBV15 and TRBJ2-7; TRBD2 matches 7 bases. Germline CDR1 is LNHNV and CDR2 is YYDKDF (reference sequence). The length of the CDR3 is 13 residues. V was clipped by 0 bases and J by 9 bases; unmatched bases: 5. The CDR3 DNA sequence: TGTGCCACCAGCAGAGAGGGGAGGGGAGGGCAGTACTTC. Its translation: CATSREGRGGQYF.

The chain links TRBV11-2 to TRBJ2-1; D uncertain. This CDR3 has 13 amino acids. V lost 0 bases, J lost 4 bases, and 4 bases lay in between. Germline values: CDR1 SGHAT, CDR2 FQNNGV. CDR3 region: CASSLDRYNEQFF. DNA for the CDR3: TGTGCCAGCAGCTTAGATCGGTACAATGAGCAGTTCTTC.

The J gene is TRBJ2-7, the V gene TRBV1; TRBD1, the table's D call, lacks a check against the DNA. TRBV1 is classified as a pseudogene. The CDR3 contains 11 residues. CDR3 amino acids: CTTGQGHEQYF. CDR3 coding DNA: TGCACCACCGGACAGGGCCACGAGCAGTACTTC.

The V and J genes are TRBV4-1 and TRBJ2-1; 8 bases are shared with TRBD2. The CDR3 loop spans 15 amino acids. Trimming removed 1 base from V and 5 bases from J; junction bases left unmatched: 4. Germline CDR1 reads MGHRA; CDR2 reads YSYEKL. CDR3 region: CASSQVGTRNNEQFF. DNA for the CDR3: TGCGCCAGCAGCCAAGTAGGGACTAGGAACAATGAGCAGTTCTTC.

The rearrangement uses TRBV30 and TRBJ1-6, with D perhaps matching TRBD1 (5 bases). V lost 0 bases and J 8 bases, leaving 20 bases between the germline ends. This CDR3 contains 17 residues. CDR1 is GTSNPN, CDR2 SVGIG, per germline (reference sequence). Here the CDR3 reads CAWSVSQRGTNYSPLHF. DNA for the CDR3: TGTGCCTGGAGTGTTTCTCAGCGTGGGACTAACTATTCACCCCTCCACTTT.

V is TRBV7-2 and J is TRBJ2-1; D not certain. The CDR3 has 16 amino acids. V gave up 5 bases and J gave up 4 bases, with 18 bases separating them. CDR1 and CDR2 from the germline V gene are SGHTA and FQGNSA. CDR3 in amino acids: CASSLRSASFYNEQFF. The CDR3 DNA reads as TGTGCCAGCAGCCTCCGGTCTGCTTCGTTTTACAATGAGCAGTTCTTC.

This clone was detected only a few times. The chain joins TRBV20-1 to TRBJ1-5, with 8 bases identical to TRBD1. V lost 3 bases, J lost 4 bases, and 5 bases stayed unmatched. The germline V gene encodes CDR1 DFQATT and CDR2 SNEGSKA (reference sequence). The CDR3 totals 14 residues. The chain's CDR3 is CSASGQGANQPQHF. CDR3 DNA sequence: TGCAGTGCTAGTGGGCAGGGGGCTAATCAGCCCCAGCATTTT.

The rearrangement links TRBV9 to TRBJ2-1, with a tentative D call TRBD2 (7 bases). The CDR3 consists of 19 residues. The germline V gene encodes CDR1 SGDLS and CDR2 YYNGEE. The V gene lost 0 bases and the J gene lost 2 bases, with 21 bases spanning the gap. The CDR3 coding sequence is TGTGCCAGCAGCGTAGATTCCGGGGGGCGTTACGAAGCCTACAATGAGCAGTTCTTC. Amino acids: CASSVDSGGRYEAYNEQFF.

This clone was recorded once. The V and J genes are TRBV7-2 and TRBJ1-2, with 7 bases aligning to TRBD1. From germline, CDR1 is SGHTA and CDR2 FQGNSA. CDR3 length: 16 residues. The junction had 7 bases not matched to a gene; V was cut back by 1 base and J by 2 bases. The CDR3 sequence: CASSLGVPQGNYGYTF. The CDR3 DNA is TGTGCCAGCAGCTTAGGGGTCCCACAGGGGAACTATGGCTACACCTTC. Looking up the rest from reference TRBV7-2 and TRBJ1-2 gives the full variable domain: GAGVSQSPSNKVTEKGKDVELRCDPISGHTALYWYRQSLGQGLEFLIYFQGNSAPDKSGLPSDRFSAERTGGSVSTLTIQRTQQEDSAVYLCASSLGVPQGNYGYTFGSGTRLTVV.

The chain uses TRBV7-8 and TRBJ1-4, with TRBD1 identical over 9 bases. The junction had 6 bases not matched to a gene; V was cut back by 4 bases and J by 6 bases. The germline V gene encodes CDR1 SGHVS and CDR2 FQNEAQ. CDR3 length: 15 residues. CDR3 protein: CASSYRRDRDEKLFF. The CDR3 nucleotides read TGTGCCAGCAGCTACCGGCGGGACAGGGATGAAAAACTGTTTTTT.

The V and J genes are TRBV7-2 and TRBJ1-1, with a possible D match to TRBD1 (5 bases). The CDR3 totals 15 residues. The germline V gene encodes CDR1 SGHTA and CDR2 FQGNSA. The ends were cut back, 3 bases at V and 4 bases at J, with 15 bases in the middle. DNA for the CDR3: TGTGCCAGCAGCTTTTATTTGGGCAGGGCCACTGAAGCTTTCTTT. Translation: CASSFYLGRATEAFF.